This T cell receptor beta chain was captured by sequencing in a study of blood T cell repertoires in COVID-19. Study-wide background: Samples taken during acute and convalescent COVID-19 were collected in the United States, Italy and Spain.

The germline V gene encodes CDR1 MDHEN and CDR2 SYDVKM. The CDR3 length is 14 residues. Deletions cut 6 bases from V and 5 bases from J, with 14 bases between. In the authors' methods: Estimates of nucleated cell counts were drawn from the amplification of reference gene primers. The protocol was immunoSEQ multiplex PCR, while the TCRdb copy is restricted to in-frame clones and leaves out a portion. Clone size and V and J calls were adopted from that table, with D and trimming inferred from the DNA. The sample consists of over 250,000 clones, roughly 80% of them appearing once. Which cohort a participant joined came from the clinical history participants gave.

V is TRBV28 and J is TRBJ1-5; D is ambiguous. The sequenced sample was PBMCs or T cells enriched from blood (not recorded which). The TCR sequence derives from a man aged 25 to 40 with acute COVID-19. CDR3 nucleotides: TGTGCCAGCAGCCCCGTGGCCCCCGATCAGCCCCAGCATTTT. Translation: CASSPVAPDQPQHF. Combining the CDR3 with reference TRBV28 and TRBJ1-5 gives the whole variable domain DVKVTQSSRYLVKRTGEKVFLECVQDMDHENMFWYRQDPGLGLRLIYFSYDVKMKEKGDIPEGYSVSREKKERFSLILESASTNQTSMYLCASSPVAPDQPQHFGDGTRLSIL.